This T cell receptor beta chain was captured by sequencing in a study of tumour-infiltrating T cells in Burkitt lymphoma. The wider study: This cohort included all epidemiological subtypes of Burkitt lymphoma. Repertoire clonality predicted overall and progression-free survival.

TCRdb keeps only in-frame clones here, not all; method: immunoSEQ multiplex PCR. The table includes about 2,100 clones, about 15% detected once. Between the trimmed V and J ends, which lost 3 bases and 5 bases, there was a span of 11 bases. This CDR3 has 13 residues. The V gene's germline CDR1 is GTSNPN and CDR2 SVGIG (reference sequence). The TCR comes from a human donor with relapsed Burkitt lymphoma. Sequencing was carried out using tumor tissue from a relapse. This chain connects TRBV30 to TRBJ2-1; D is undetermined. The CDR3 is CAWREARNNEQFF. As DNA, the CDR3 is TGTGCCTGGAGAGAGGCCCGGAACAATGAGCAGTTCTTC.